The 32 T cell receptor beta chains listed next were all sequenced from one sample in a study of blood T cell repertoires in COVID-19. The data were produced by immunoSEQ multiplex PCR, yet TCRdb's version contains in-frame clones alone and is incomplete. The table lists about 220,000 clones, approximately 83% of them singletons. Material for sequencing was PBMCs or T cells enriched from blood (not recorded which). All receptors come from a woman aged 60 to 75 who had recovered from COVID-19.

This clone was detected only once. V usage is TRBV7-3 and J usage is TRBJ1-1; the D gene is possibly TRBD1 (6 bases). Deletions cut 1 base from V and 3 bases from J, with 6 bases between. CDR1 is SGHTA and CDR2 is FQGTGA in the germline V gene. This CDR3 is 13 amino acids long. CDR3 sequence: CASSLNRDTEAFF. CDR3 DNA sequence: TGTGCCAGCAGCTTAAACAGGGACACTGAAGCTTTCTTT.

V gene TRBV7-9 combines with J gene TRBJ2-4; 7 nucleotides agree with TRBD2. CDR3 length equals 19 residues. Germline V gives CDR1 SEHNR, CDR2 FQNEAQ (reference sequence). The ends lost 4 bases at V and 0 bases at J; junction bases unmatched: 15. Written as DNA, the CDR3 is TGTGCCAGCAGCTCACTAGGGACTACAGAACACCTAGCCAAAAACATTCAGTACTTC. Translating gives CASSSLGTTEHLAKNIQYF. The full variable domain, with the rest looked up from reference TRBV7-9 and TRBJ2-4, is DTGVSQNPRHKITKRGQNVTFRCDPISEHNRLYWYRQTLGQGPEFLTYFQNEAQLEKSRLLSDRFSAERPKGSFSTLEIQRTEQGDSAMYLCASSSLGTTEHLAKNIQYFGAGTRLSVL.

As DNA, the CDR3 is TGTGCCAGCAGGGAGACTCTGTCAGCTGAAGCTTTCTTT. This encodes CASRETLSAEAFF. J is TRBJ1-1 and V is TRBV28; D gene uncertain. The length of the CDR3 is 13 residues. The germline V gene encodes CDR1 MDHEN and CDR2 SYDVKM. V was shortened by 6 bases and J by 6 bases, with 14 bases between the two germline ends.

V is TRBV9 and J is TRBJ1-2, with D possibly being TRBD1 (6 bases). V was clipped by 4 bases and J by 1 base, with 14 bases between them. This CDR3 contains 15 residues. Germline V gene data show CDR1 as SGDLS and CDR2 as YYNGEE. The CDR3 DNA follows: TGTGCCAGCAGCCCGGGACACCAACTTAACTATGGCTACACCTTC. Translation gives CASSPGHQLNYGYTF.

The chain joins TRBV12-3 or TRBV12-4 to TRBJ2-1; a possible D gene is TRBD1 (6 bases). This CDR3 comprises 12 residues. V gave up 6 bases and J gave up 7 bases, with 10 bases separating them. CDR3 sequence: CASSDDRNEQFF. The CDR3 nucleotides are TGTGCCAGCAGCGACGACAGGAATGAGCAGTTCTTC.

V and J are TRBV5-1 and TRBJ1-1; 7 positions match TRBD1. Trimming removed 5 bases from V and 6 bases from J; junction bases left unmatched: 7. This CDR3 region has 13 residues. The germline V gene has CDR1 SGHRS and CDR2 YFSETQ. The DNA of the CDR3 is TGCGCCAGCAGTGCCAGGGGGGCGGCTGAAGCTTTCTTT. Translation: CASSARGAAEAFF.

The chain joins TRBV11-2 to TRBJ2-5, with D possibly matching TRBD2 (6 bases). CDR1 SGHAT and CDR2 FQNNGV come from the germline V gene. Trimming pared 2 bases from V and 2 bases from J, leaving 12 bases between. The CDR3 totals 15 residues. The CDR3 loop is CASSLRGLTQETQYF. The CDR3 DNA reads TGTGCCAGCAGCTTAAGGGGACTTACGCAAGAGACCCAGTACTTC. The full variable domain, its missing parts supplied by reference TRBV11-2 and TRBJ2-5, is EAGVAQSPRYKIIEKRQSVAFWCNPISGHATLYWYQQILGQGPKLLIQFQNNGVVDDSQLPKDRFSAERLKGVDSTLKIQPAKLEDSAVYLCASSLRGLTQETQYFGPGTRLLVL.

In the case of this clone: Because the CDR3's place on the DNA is in doubt, the DNA is left out and the CDR3 is given as listed by TCRdb. V usage is TRBV19 and J usage is TRBJ1-1; the table's D gene call, TRBD1, was not cross checked with the DNA. From its first to its last residue, the CDR3 has 14 amino acids. The germline CDR1 and CDR2 sequences are LNHDA and SQIVND (reference sequence). The CDR3 reads CASTSGQGPTEAFF.

V gene TRBV5-1 combines with J gene TRBJ1-2, with 9 positions matching TRBD1. J was trimmed by 6 bases and V by 4 bases; bases with no gene match: 13. The CDR3 runs to 16 residues. The germline CDR1 and CDR2 sequences are SGHRS and YFSETQ. DNA of the CDR3: TGCGCCAGCAGCCGTAGCCGGGACAGGGACCCAAATGGCTACACCTTC. Translating it yields CASSRSRDRDPNGYTF.

The rearrangement joins TRBV7-6 to TRBJ1-3, with D possibly TRBD1 on 5 matching bases. This CDR3 comprises 15 residues. Germline V gives CDR1 SGHVS, CDR2 FNYEAQ. Trimming pared 5 bases from V and 4 bases from J, leaving 15 bases between. The CDR3 here is CASSPVRELGNTIYF. For the CDR3, the DNA is TGTGCCAGCAGCCCAGTCAGGGAACTGGGAAACACCATATATTTT. Looking up the rest from reference TRBV7-6 and TRBJ1-3 gives the full variable domain: GAGVSQSPRYKVTKRGQDVALRCDPISGHVSLYWYRQALGQGPEFLTYFNYEAQQDKSGLPNDRFSAERPEGSISTLTIQRTEQRDSAMYRCASSPVRELGNTIYFGEGSWLTVV.

The rearrangement joins TRBV11-2 to TRBJ2-7, with D possibly being TRBD2 (7 bases). The CDR3 length is 15 residues. Germline loops: CDR1 SGHAT, CDR2 FQNNGV. V lost 4 bases, J lost 3 bases, and 16 bases lay in between. As DNA, the CDR3 is TGTGCCAGCAGCTCCCGAGGGGGGGGAAGCTACGAGCAGTACTTC. Translated, it gives CASSSRGGGSYEQYF.

A few counts support this clone. The V and J genes are TRBV2 and TRBJ2-7; 10 bases map to TRBD2. The germline V gene has CDR1 SNHLY and CDR2 FYNNEI. Losses at the gene ends were 4 bases for V and 4 bases for J; bases not matched to a gene: 4. The CDR3 has 14 amino acids. CDR3 in amino acids: CASSGLAGAYEQYF. Here the CDR3 DNA reads TGTGCCAGCAGTGGCCTAGCGGGAGCGTACGAGCAGTACTTC.

J is TRBJ2-7 and V is TRBV20-1; D remains ambiguous. V lost 5 bases and J lost 2, with 7 bases in between. Looked up from germline, CDR1 is DFQATT and CDR2 is SNEGSKA (reference sequence). This CDR3 region has 11 residues. The CDR3 here is CSAPSTYEQYF. CDR3 DNA: TGCAGTGCTCCTTCTACCTACGAGCAGTACTTC.

The rearrangement links TRBV2 to TRBJ2-7; tentative D call: TRBD2 (5 bases). The V and J ends lost 7 bases and 2 bases respectively, with 15 bases between them. The germline V gene encodes CDR1 SNHLY and CDR2 FYNNEI. CDR3 length: 14 amino acids. This chain's CDR3 is CASKVLEGTYEQYF. The CDR3 bases are TGTGCCAGCAAAGTTTTAGAGGGTACCTACGAGCAGTACTTC.

V and J are TRBV19 and TRBJ1-5; a weak D match, TRBD1 (6 bases). Germline lookup yields CDR1 LNHDA and CDR2 SQIVND (reference sequence). V lost 3 bases, J lost 0 bases, and 12 bases lay in between. The CDR3 is made up of 16 amino acids. CDR3 DNA: TGTGCCAGTAGTATCCCAGGGGTTGGTAGCAATCAGCCCCAGCATTTT. Encoded protein: CASSIPGVGSNQPQHF.

The chain has TRBV24-1 and TRBJ2-5; 11 nucleotides align to TRBD2. The CDR3 totals 16 residues. V dropped 3 bases and J dropped 0; count of bases not matched to a gene: 2. From germline, CDR1 is KGHDR and CDR2 SFDVKD. CDR3 nucleotides: TGTGCCACCAGTGATCCGACTAGCGGGGACCAAGAGACCCAGTACTTC. Protein sequence: CATSDPTSGDQETQYF.

The genes are TRBV19 and TRBJ1-2, with 7 bases that match TRBD1. This CDR3 region has 15 residues. CDR1 LNHDA and CDR2 SQIVND come from the germline V gene (reference sequence). V shed 7 bases, J shed 0 bases, and the junction held 8 bases outside the gene matches. DNA of the CDR3: TGTGCCAGTACCAATACCGGGACAGCTAACTATGGCTACACCTTC. Translated: CASTNTGTANYGYTF.

The chain recombines TRBV29-1 with TRBJ2-1; TRBD2 might be the D (5 bases). Germline CDR1 SQVTM, CDR2 ANQGSEA. The CDR3 is 11 amino acids. The V gene lost 6 bases and the J gene lost 6 bases, with 9 bases spanning the gap. The CDR3 region has the DNA TGCAGCGTAGGCGGGCGCAATGAGCAGTTCTTC. This encodes CSVGGRNEQFF.

This chain uses TRBV7-3 with TRBJ2-3; TRBD2 matches 7 bases. Germline CDR1 is SGHTA and CDR2 is FQGTGA. V lost 5 bases and J lost 2; bases outside the gene matches: 7. The CDR3 runs to 15 residues. The CDR3 DNA reads TGTGCCAGCAGCGAGAGCGGGGCCGTCACAGATACGCAGTATTTT. It encodes CASSESGAVTDTQYF.

This clone was picked up a small number of times. The chain employs TRBV5-6 and TRBJ2-3; D might be TRBD1 (6 bases). The CDR3 consists of 16 residues. The germline V gene has CDR1 SGHDT and CDR2 YYEEEE. The germline V and J ends were trimmed by 3 bases and 0 bases, with 14 bases remaining between them. CDR3 DNA sequence: TGTGCCAGCAGCTACAGGGTCCATCCTAGCACAGATACGCAGTATTTT. It is translated as CASSYRVHPSTDTQYF.

V and J are TRBV6-1 and TRBJ1-6; 9 bases align to TRBD1. The V segment lost 0 bases and the J segment 5 bases; nucleotides outside the gene matches: 5. The CDR3 is 17 residues long. Germline assignment: CDR1 MNHNS and CDR2 SASEGT. CDR3 sequence (DNA): TGTGCCAGCAGTGAAGCGCTAGGACAGGGGAATAATTCACCCCTCCACTTT. This gives the protein CASSEALGQGNNSPLHF.

The genes are TRBV4-3 and TRBJ1-3; TRBD1 matches at 10 bases. V lost 0 bases, J lost 0 bases, and 5 bases stayed unmatched. CDR1 is LGHNA, CDR2 YSLEER, per germline. This CDR3 contains 18 residues. This CDR3 reads CASSQEGDRGGSGNTIYF. The CDR3 region has the DNA TGCGCCAGCAGCCAAGAGGGGGACAGGGGTGGCTCTGGAAACACCATATATTTT.

The chain combines TRBV27 with TRBJ2-5; 12 bases map to TRBD2. J lost 2 bases, V lost 4 bases, and 8 bases had no gene match. The CDR3 contains 17 residues. Germline V CDR1 and CDR2: MNHEY, SMNVEV (reference sequence). CDR3 DNA sequence: TGTGCCAGCAGTTCCCTAACTAGCGGGGGGTCACAAGAGACCCAGTACTTC. Its protein is CASSSLTSGGSQETQYF.

The chain couples TRBV29-1 to TRBJ2-5; unclear D gene. Trimming stripped 2 bases from V and 5 bases from J, with 6 bases between. This CDR3 has 11 residues. Germline V gives CDR1 SQVTM, CDR2 ANQGSEA. CDR3 DNA: TGCAGCGTTGAACAGGCCGAGACCCAGTACTTC. This translates into CSVEQAETQYF.

The chain couples TRBV12-3 or TRBV12-4 to TRBJ1-6; the D is unclear. The CDR3 is made up of 12 amino acids. Trimming took off 4 bases at V and 4 bases at J, with 2 bases between the two ends. This CDR3 is CASSSYNSPLHF. Here the CDR3 DNA reads TGTGCCAGCAGTTCTTATAATTCACCCCTCCACTTT.

The chain joins TRBV11-3 to TRBJ2-7; TRBD2 aligns across 11 bases. The J segment lost 3 bases and the V segment lost 3 bases, leaving 1 base of the junction unmatched. The germline V gene has CDR1 SGHNT and CDR2 YENEEA. CDR3 size: 14 residues. CDR3 residues: CASSLTSGVYEQYF. The CDR3 DNA is TGTGCCAGCAGCTTGACTAGCGGGGTCTACGAGCAGTACTTC.

This clone is a singleton in its sample. This chain uses TRBV24-1 with TRBJ2-1; 7 positions agree with TRBD2. The V gene end was trimmed by 5 bases and the J gene end by 6 bases; junction bases not matched to a gene: 3. Germline CDR1 KGHDR, CDR2 SFDVKD. The CDR3 contains 13 residues. The CDR3 loop reads CATSGASGNEQFF. CDR3 coding DNA: TGTGCCACCAGTGGGGCTAGCGGCAATGAGCAGTTCTTC.

This chain joins TRBV5-1 and TRBJ2-2; D may be TRBD2 (5 bases). The CDR3 is 15 amino acids. CDR1 and CDR2 from the germline V gene are SGHRS and YFSETQ. The germline V and J ends were trimmed by 5 bases and 1 base, with 12 bases remaining between them. DNA for the CDR3: TGCGCCAGCAGTACAAGCGGTGTGAACACCGGGGAGCTGTTTTTT. Encoded protein: CASSTSGVNTGELFF.

This chain connects TRBV18 to TRBJ2-2; 9 nucleotides agree with TRBD1. The V segment lost 3 bases and the J segment 3 bases; nucleotides outside the gene matches: 2. Germline-derived CDR1 and CDR2 are KGHSH and LQKENI. The CDR3 runs 15 residues. The CDR3 nucleotides read TGTGCCAGCTCACCGGGACAGGGCCACACCGGGGAGCTGTTTTTT. It specifies CASSPGQGHTGELFF.

This chain joins TRBV4-2 and TRBJ1-6, with a tentative D call TRBD1 (6 bases). Germline CDR1 reads LGHNA; CDR2 reads YNFKEQ. The CDR3 contains 17 residues. Trimming shortened V by 4 bases and J by 0 bases, and 13 bases separated the two germline ends. This CDR3 reads CASSPRGLSSYNSPLHF. CDR3 coding DNA: TGTGCCAGCAGCCCGCGGGGGCTGAGCTCCTATAATTCACCCCTCCACTTT.

The V call is TRBV10-3, the J call TRBJ1-4, with D possibly matching TRBD1 (6 bases). V dropped 2 bases and J dropped 5 bases, with 9 bases sitting between them. Germline V CDR1 and CDR2: ENHRY, SYGVKD. This CDR3 is built from 14 residues. DNA for the CDR3: TGTGCCATCAGTGAGGAGGGGGAAAATGAAAAACTGTTTTTT. It is translated as CAISEEGENEKLFF.

The chain recombines TRBV3-1 (or the pseudogene TRBV3-2) with TRBJ1-2, with D unclear. In germline, CDR1 is LGHDT, CDR2 YNNKEL (reference sequence). The V end lost 6 bases, the J end lost 7 bases, and 18 bases lay between the germline ends. This CDR3 spans 14 amino acids. For the CDR3, the DNA is TGTGCCAGCAGGTCCGTCACGGTTGCAGGTGGCTACACCTTC. Amino acid sequence: CASRSVTVAGGYTF.